This T cell receptor beta chain originates from a study of blood T cell repertoires in COVID-19. Across the whole study: COVID-19 samples, acute and convalescent, were from the United States, Italy and Spain. From T cells, B-cell-depleted T cells, or PBMCs came the material, which was cDNA or gDNA.

CDR1 SGHTA and CDR2 FQGNSA come from the germline V gene. The germline V and J ends were trimmed by 1 base and 5 bases, with 15 bases remaining between them. The CDR3 loop spans 15 amino acids. Authors' data handling: Cell counts per sample came from amplifying reference gene primers. Clones were sequenced by immunoSEQ multiplex PCR, and TCRdb holds only the in-frame ones, with some missing. V, J and clone size reflect that table, while D and trimming were determined from the DNA. Here the sample spans 130,000 to 150,000 clones, around four fifths being singletons. This TCR was recovered from a human donor in a cohort sampled during active COVID-19. The genes are TRBV7-2 and TRBJ2-7; maybe TRBD2 (5 bases). Sequencing input: peripheral blood. CDR3 amino acids: CASSLGRLAFDEQYF. CDR3 DNA: TGTGCCAGCAGCTTAGGACGGCTAGCTTTCGACGAGCAGTACTTC.